This is a list of T cell receptor beta chains from one sample in a study of cytomegalovirus exposure and HLA in healthy donors. Clones were sequenced by immunoSEQ multiplex PCR, and TCRdb holds only the in-frame ones, with some missing. The sample yields 150,000 to 200,000 clones, 70% to 90% seen once. The source material was PBMCs. The receptors derive from a woman aged 30 to 39 in good health and CMV-seronegative. Both conserved end residues are part of each CDR3. The order of the fields is D gene, V gene, J gene, clone size, CDR3 protein, CDR3 DNA. A D gene is named only where the DNA matches it firmly. The size field is filled for only some rows; it gives once, few, many or a size class.

d_gene: NA
v_gene: TRBV4-1
j_gene: TRBJ1-2
abundance: NA
CDR3aa: CASSQVGGMAYGYTF
CDR3nt: TGCGCCAGCAGCCAAGTCGGGGGCATGGCCTATGGCTACACCTTC

d_gene: NA
v_gene: TRBV9
j_gene: TRBJ1-1
abundance: NA
CDR3aa: CASSVESQAKTTEAFF
CDR3nt: TGTGCCAGCAGCGTAGAAAGCCAGGCTAAAACCACTGAAGCTTTCTTT

d_gene: NA
v_gene: TRBV7-9
j_gene: TRBJ2-3
abundance: NA
CDR3aa: CASSLDSTDTQYF
CDR3nt: TGTGCCAGCAGCTTAGACAGCACAGATACGCAGTATTTT

d_gene: NA
v_gene: TRBV6-5
j_gene: TRBJ2-7
abundance: NA
CDR3aa: CASTNRVENNEQYF
CDR3nt: TGTGCCAGCACAAACCGGGTCGAAAACAACGAGCAGTACTTC

d_gene: NA
v_gene: TRBV5-6
j_gene: TRBJ2-7
abundance: NA
CDR3aa: CASSFILQTTYEQYF
CDR3nt: TGTGCCAGCAGCTTTATTCTCCAGACTACCTACGAGCAGTACTTC

d_gene: NA
v_gene: TRBV27
j_gene: TRBJ2-7
abundance: NA
CDR3aa: CASSRGQSYEQYF
CDR3nt: TGTGCCAGCAGTCGCGGACAGTCCTACGAGCAGTACTTC

d_gene: TRBD1
v_gene: TRBV19
j_gene: TRBJ1-4
abundance: NA
CDR3aa: CASKTGGNFEKLFF
CDR3nt: TGTGCCAGTAAAACAGGGGGCAACTTTGAAAAACTGTTTTTT

d_gene: NA
v_gene: TRBV13
j_gene: TRBJ2-7
abundance: once
CDR3aa: CASRNSTRPYEQYF
CDR3nt: TGTGCCAGCAGGAATTCGACTCGACCCTACGAGCAGTACTTC

d_gene: TRBD1
v_gene: TRBV4-1
j_gene: TRBJ1-5
abundance: NA
CDR3aa: CASSQRTGNNQPQHF
CDR3nt: TGCGCCAGCAGCCAACGGACAGGGAACAATCAGCCCCAGCATTTT

d_gene: NA
v_gene: TRBV9
j_gene: TRBJ2-7
abundance: NA
CDR3aa: CASSPRGTFRHEQYF
CDR3nt: TGTGCCAGCAGCCCACGTGGCACCTTTCGACACGAGCAGTACTTC

d_gene: TRBD2
v_gene: TRBV6-5
j_gene: TRBJ2-3
abundance: once
CDR3aa: CASKGGGATDTQYF
CDR3nt: TGTGCCAGCAAAGGCGGGGGGGCCACAGATACGCAGTATTTT

d_gene: NA
v_gene: TRBV28
j_gene: TRBJ1-4
abundance: once
CDR3aa: CASSWAAGRNEKLFF
CDR3nt: TGTGCCAGCAGTTGGGCAGCAGGGAGGAATGAAAAACTGTTTTTT

d_gene: NA
v_gene: TRBV19
j_gene: TRBJ1-5
abundance: NA
CDR3aa: CASTRTQGGDQPQHF
CDR3nt: TGTGCCAGTACCCGGACACAGGGTGGGGATCAGCCCCAGCATTTT

d_gene: NA
v_gene: TRBV7-6
j_gene: TRBJ2-1
abundance: NA
CDR3aa: CASSLASGGRVVYNEQFF
CDR3nt: TGTGCCAGCAGCTTAGCCTCGGGTGGCAGGGTAGTCTACAATGAGCAGTTCTTC

d_gene: TRBD1
v_gene: TRBV2
j_gene: TRBJ1-6
abundance: few
CDR3aa: CASRGTGGNSPLHF
CDR3nt: TGTGCCAGCAGGGGGACAGGGGGCAATTCACCCCTCCACTTT

d_gene: NA
v_gene: TRBV5-1
j_gene: TRBJ2-7
abundance: NA
CDR3aa: CASSLPSPTGEQYF
CDR3nt: TGCGCCAGCAGCTTGCCATCACCGACGGGCGAGCAGTACTTC

d_gene: NA
v_gene: TRBV5-8
j_gene: TRBJ1-4
abundance: NA
CDR3aa: CASSLTGTINEKLFF
CDR3nt: TGTGCCAGCAGCCTAACCGGGACAATAAATGAAAAACTGTTTTTT

d_gene: NA
v_gene: TRBV29-1
j_gene: TRBJ1-1
abundance: NA
CDR3aa: CSIHRGVNTEAFF
CDR3nt: TGCAGCATCCACAGAGGGGTTAACACTGAAGCTTTCTTT

d_gene: NA
v_gene: TRBV10-3
j_gene: TRBJ2-6
abundance: many
CDR3aa: CAIRPSGESSGANVLTF
CDR3nt: TGTGCCATCCGTCCTTCTGGGGAGAGCTCTGGGGCCAACGTCCTGACTTTC

d_gene: NA
v_gene: TRBV27
j_gene: TRBJ1-3
abundance: NA
CDR3aa: CASSLSVGSGNTIYF
CDR3nt: TGTGCCAGCAGTTTATCGGTCGGATCTGGAAACACCATATATTTT

d_gene: TRBD2
v_gene: TRBV6-4
j_gene: TRBJ2-1
abundance: NA
CDR3aa: CASSQTSGGGEQFF
CDR3nt: TGTGCCAGCAGTCAAACTAGCGGGGGGGGCGAGCAGTTCTTC

d_gene: NA
v_gene: TRBV9
j_gene: TRBJ2-6
abundance: NA
CDR3aa: CASSVGAGAGANVLTF
CDR3nt: TGTGCCAGCAGCGTAGGTGCAGGGGCTGGGGCCAACGTCCTGACTTTC

d_gene: TRBD1
v_gene: TRBV5-1
j_gene: TRBJ1-1
abundance: NA
CDR3aa: CASGQGAPGTEAFF
CDR3nt: TGCGCCAGCGGACAGGGGGCCCCGGGCACTGAAGCTTTCTTT

d_gene: NA
v_gene: TRBV6-5
j_gene: TRBJ1-1
abundance: NA
CDR3aa: CASNSMNTEAFF
CDR3nt: TGTGCCAGCAATAGCATGAACACTGAAGCTTTCTTT

d_gene: NA
v_gene: TRBV4-3
j_gene: TRBJ1-5
abundance: once
CDR3aa: CASSQEQAVNQPQHF
CDR3nt: TGCGCCAGCAGCCAAGAACAGGCAGTCAATCAGCCCCAGCATTTT

d_gene: NA
v_gene: TRBV9
j_gene: TRBJ2-3
abundance: NA
CDR3aa: CASSVGGKSSQDTQYF
CDR3nt: TGTGCCAGCAGCGTAGGAGGGAAGTCCAGTCAGGATACGCAGTATTTT